The entry that follows covers one T cell receptor (beta chain) sequence. The target antigen is unknown. The data derive from a study of blood T cells in healthy people across ages. Samples each had at least 6 micrograms of total RNA extracted. The CDR3 is made up of 14 amino acids. Between the trimmed V and J ends, which lost 8 bases and 4 bases, there was a span of 17 bases. A sample-barcoded 5' primer and a J-beta primer mix were used in a second PCR of about 6 to 12 cycles. TCRdb reprocessed the 5' RACE reads via MiXCR and lists one record per CDR3 protein. This sample has some 1.1 million distinct CDR3 sequences, with approximately 38% found just once. Whole-study findings and limits: The fall in TCR beta diversity per million T cells was roughly linear with age.

The TCR sequence derives from a young man in good health. The chain has TRBV12-3 or TRBV12-4 and TRBJ1-2, with D perhaps TRBD1 (5 bases). The material sequenced was blood. CDR3: CASGGQSVTYGYTF. The CDR3, as DNA: TGTGCCAGCGGTGGACAATCCGTCACCTATGGCTACACCTTC.